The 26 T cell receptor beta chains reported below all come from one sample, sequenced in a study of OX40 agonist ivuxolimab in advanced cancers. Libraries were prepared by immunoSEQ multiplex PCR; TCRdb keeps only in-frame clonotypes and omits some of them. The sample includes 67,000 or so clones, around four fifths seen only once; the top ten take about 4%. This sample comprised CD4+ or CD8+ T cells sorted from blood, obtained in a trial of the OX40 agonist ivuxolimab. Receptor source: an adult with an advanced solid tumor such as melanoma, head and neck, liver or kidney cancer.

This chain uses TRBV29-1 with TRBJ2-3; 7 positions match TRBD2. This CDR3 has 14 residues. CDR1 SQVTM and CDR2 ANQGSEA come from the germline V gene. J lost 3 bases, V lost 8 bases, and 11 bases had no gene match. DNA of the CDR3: TGCAGCATGCTAGGAGCGGGATCGACAGATACGCAGTATTTT. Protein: CSMLGAGSTDTQYF.

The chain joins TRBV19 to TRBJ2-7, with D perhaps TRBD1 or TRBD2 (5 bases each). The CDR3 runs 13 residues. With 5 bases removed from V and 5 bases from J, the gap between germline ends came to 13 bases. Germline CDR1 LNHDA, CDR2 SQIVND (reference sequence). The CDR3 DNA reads TGTGCCAGTAGTTCGGGGCATCCTAACGAGCAGTACTTC. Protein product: CASSSGHPNEQYF.

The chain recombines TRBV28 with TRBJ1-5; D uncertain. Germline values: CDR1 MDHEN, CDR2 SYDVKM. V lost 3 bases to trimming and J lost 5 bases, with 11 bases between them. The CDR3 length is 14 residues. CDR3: CASSLNPKHQPQHF. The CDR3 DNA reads TGTGCCAGCAGTTTGAACCCAAAACATCAGCCCCAGCATTTT. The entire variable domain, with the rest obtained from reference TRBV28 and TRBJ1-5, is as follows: DVKVTQSSRYLVKRTGEKVFLECVQDMDHENMFWYRQDPGLGLRLIYFSYDVKMKEKGDIPEGYSVSREKKERFSLILESASTNQTSMYLCASSLNPKHQPQHFGDGTRLSIL.

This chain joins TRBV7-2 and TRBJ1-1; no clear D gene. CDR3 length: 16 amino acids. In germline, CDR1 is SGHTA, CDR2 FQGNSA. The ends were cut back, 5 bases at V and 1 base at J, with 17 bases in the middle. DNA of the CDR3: TGTGCCAGCAGCACCGGGAGAGGCGTAGGGAACACTGAAGCTTTCTTT. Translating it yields CASSTGRGVGNTEAFF.

CDR3: CASSQDSRGTYEQYF. The CDR3 DNA reads as TGCGCCAGCAGCCAAGATAGTCGCGGGACCTACGAGCAGTACTTC. The chain is built from TRBV4-1 and TRBJ2-7; tentative D call: TRBD2 (6 bases). The germline V gene encodes CDR1 MGHRA and CDR2 YSYEKL. The CDR3 has 15 residues. The V end lost 0 bases, the J end lost 2 bases, and 11 bases lay between the germline ends.

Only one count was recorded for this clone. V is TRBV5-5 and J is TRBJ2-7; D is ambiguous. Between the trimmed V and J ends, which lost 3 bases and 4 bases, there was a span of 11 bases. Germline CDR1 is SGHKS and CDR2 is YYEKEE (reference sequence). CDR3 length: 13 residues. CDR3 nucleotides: TGTGCCAGCAGCTCCAACCCGTTATACGAGCAGTACTTC. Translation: CASSSNPLYEQYF.

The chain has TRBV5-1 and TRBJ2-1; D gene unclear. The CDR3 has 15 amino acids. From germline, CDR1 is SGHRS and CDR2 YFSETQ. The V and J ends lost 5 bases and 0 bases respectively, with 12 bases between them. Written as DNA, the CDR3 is TGCGCCAGCAGAACAGAACCCTTCTCCTACAATGAGCAGTTCTTC. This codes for CASRTEPFSYNEQFF.

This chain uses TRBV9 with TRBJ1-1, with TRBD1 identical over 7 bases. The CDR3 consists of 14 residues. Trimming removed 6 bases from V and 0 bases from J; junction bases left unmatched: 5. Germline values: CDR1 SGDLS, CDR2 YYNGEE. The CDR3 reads CASTSGTVNTEAFF. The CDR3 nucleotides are TGTGCCAGCACCTCTGGGACAGTGAACACTGAAGCTTTCTTT.

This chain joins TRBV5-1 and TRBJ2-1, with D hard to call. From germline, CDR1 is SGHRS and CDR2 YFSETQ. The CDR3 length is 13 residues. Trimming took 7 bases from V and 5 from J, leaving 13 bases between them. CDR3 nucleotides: TGCGCCAGCCGGGTCGGCCTTGACAATGAGCAGTTCTTC. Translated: CASRVGLDNEQFF.

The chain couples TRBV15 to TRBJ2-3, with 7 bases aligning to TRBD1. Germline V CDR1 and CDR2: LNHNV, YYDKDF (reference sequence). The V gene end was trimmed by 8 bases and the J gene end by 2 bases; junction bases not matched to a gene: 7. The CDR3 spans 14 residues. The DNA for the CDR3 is TGTGCCACCTCCGAGGACAGGAACACAGATACGCAGTATTTT. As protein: CATSEDRNTDTQYF.

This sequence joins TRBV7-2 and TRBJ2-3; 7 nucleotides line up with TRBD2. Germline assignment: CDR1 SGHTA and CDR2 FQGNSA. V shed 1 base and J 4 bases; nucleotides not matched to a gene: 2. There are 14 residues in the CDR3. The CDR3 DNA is TGTGCCAGCAGCTTAGGCGGGAGTGCAGATACGCAGTATTTT. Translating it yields CASSLGGSADTQYF.

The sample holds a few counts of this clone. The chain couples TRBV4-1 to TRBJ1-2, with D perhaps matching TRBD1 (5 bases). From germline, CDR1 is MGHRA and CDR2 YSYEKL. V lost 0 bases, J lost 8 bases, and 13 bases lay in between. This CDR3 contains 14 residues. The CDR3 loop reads CASSQEGDVRGYTF. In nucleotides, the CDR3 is TGCGCCAGCAGCCAAGAGGGGGACGTGAGGGGCTACACCTTC.

CDR3 nucleotides: TGTGCCAGCAGCCAGGACAGGGGGCTTGGCGAGCAGTACTTC. This codes for CASSQDRGLGEQYF. The chain carries TRBV5-6 and TRBJ2-7, with TRBD1 identical over 11 bases. Germline V gene sequence: CDR1 SGHDT, CDR2 YYEEEE. J lost 6 bases, V lost 4 bases, and 6 bases had no gene match. The length of the CDR3 is 14 residues.

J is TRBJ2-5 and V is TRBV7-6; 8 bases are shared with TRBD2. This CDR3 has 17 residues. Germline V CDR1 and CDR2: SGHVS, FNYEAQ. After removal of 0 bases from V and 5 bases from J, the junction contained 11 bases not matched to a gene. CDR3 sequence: CASSLASGGGGLETQYF. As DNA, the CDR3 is TGTGCCAGCAGCTTAGCGTCGGGGGGCGGGGGGCTGGAGACCCAGTACTTC.

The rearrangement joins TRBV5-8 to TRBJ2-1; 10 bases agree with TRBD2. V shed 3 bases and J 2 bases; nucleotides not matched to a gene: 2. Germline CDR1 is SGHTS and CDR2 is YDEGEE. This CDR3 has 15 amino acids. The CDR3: CASSWTSGPYNEQFF. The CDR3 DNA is TGTGCCAGCAGCTGGACTAGCGGCCCCTACAATGAGCAGTTCTTC.

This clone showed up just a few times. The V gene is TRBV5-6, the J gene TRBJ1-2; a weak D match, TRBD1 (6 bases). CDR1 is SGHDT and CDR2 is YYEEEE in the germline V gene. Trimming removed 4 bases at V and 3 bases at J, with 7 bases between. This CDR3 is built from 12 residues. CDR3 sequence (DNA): TGTGCCAGCAGCCCAGGGGACTATGGCTACACCTTC. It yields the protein CASSPGDYGYTF. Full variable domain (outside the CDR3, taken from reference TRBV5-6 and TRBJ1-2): DAGVTQSPTHLIKTRGQQVTLRCSPKSGHDTVSWYQQALGQGPQFIFQYYEEEERQRGNFPDRFSGHQFPNYSSELNVNALLLGDSALYLCASSPGDYGYTFGSGTRLTVV.

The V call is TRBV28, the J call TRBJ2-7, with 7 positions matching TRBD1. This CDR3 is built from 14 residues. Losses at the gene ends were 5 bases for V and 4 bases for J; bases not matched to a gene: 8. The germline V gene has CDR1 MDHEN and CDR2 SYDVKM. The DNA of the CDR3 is TGTGCCAGCAGTCCAAGGGACAGCTTTTACGAGCAGTACTTC. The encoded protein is CASSPRDSFYEQYF.

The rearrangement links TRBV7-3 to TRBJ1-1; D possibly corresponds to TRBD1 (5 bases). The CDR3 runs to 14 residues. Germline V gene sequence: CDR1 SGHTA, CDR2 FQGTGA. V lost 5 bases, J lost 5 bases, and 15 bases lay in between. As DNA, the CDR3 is TGTGCCAGCAGCCCCGACGCAGGGACGACTGAAGCTTTCTTT. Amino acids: CASSPDAGTTEAFF.

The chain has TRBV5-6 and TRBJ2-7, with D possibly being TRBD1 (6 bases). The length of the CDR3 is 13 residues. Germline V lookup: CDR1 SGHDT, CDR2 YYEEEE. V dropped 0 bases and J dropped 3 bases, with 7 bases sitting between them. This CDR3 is CASSLGGGYEQYF. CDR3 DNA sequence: TGTGCCAGCAGCTTGGGAGGGGGCTACGAGCAGTACTTC.

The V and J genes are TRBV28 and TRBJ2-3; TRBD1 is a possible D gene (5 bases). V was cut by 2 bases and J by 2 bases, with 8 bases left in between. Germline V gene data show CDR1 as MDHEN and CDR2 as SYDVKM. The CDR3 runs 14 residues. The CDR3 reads CASSLVQVTDTQYF. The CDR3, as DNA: TGTGCCAGCAGTTTAGTACAGGTCACAGATACGCAGTATTTT.

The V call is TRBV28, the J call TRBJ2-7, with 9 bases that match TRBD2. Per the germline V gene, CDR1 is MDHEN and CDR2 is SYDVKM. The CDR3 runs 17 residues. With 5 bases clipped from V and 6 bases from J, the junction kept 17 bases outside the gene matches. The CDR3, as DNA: TGTGCCAGCAGTAGAAGACTAGCGGAACCATACCTGGGCGAGCAGTACTTC. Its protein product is CASSRRLAEPYLGEQYF.

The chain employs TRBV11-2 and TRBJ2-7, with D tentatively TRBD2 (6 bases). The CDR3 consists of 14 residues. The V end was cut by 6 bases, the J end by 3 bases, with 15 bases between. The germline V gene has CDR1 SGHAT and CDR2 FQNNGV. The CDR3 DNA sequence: TGTGCCAGCAGACGTCTGGGGGGACTCTACGAGCAGTACTTC. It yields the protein CASRRLGGLYEQYF.

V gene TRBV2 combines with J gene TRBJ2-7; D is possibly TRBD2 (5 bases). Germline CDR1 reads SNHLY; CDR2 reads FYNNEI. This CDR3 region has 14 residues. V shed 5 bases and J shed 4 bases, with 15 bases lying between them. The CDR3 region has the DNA TGTGCCAGCAGTCTCCTCAGCGGCCCGTACGAGCAGTACTTC. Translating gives CASSLLSGPYEQYF.

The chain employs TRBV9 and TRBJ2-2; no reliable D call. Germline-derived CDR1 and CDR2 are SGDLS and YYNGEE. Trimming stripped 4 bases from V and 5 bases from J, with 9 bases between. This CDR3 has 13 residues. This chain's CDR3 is CASSNHGTGELFF. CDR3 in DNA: TGTGCCAGCAGCAACCACGGAACCGGGGAGCTGTTTTTT.

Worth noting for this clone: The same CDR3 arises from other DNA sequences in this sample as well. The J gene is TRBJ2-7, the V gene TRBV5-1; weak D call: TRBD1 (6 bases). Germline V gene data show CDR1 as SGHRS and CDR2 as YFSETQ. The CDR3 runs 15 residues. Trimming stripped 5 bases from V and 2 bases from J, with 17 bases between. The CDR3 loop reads CASRTDSHPTYEQYF. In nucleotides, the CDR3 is TGCGCCAGCAGAACGGACAGCCATCCTACCTACGAGCAGTACTTC. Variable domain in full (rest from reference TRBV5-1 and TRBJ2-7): KAGVTQTPRYLIKTRGQQVTLSCSPISGHRSVSWYQQTPGQGLQFLFEYFSETQRNKGNFPGRFSGRQFSNSRSEMNVSTLELGDSALYLCASRTDSHPTYEQYFGPGTRLTVT.

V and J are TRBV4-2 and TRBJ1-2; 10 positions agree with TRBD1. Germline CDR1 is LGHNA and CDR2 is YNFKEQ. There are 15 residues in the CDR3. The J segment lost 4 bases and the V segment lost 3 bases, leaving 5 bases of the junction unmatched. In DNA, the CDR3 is TGTGCCAGCAGCCAGAGGACAGGGGGGACCTATGGCTACACCTTC. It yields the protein CASSQRTGGTYGYTF.